The present TCR beta chain was sequenced within a study of blood T cell repertoires in COVID-19. Study information: There were acute and convalescent COVID-19 samples, and they came from the United States, Italy and Spain. Sources were T cells, B-cell-depleted T cells, or PBMCs; the material itself was cDNA or gDNA.

Per the original methods: Scientists estimated how many nucleated cells there were by amplifying reference gene primers. The protocol was immunoSEQ multiplex PCR, while the TCRdb copy is restricted to in-frame clones and leaves out a portion. The V and J calls and clone size come from that table; D and trimming were worked out from the DNA. This sample carries 150,000 to 200,000 clones, 75% to 85% of them seen once, and the ten largest clones take approximately 11%. Germline V gives CDR1 SGDLS, CDR2 YYNGEE. The V end was cut by 1 base, the J end by 8 bases, with 13 bases between. There are 14 residues in the CDR3.

What was sequenced was peripheral blood. This clonotype was sampled from a human donor in a cohort sampled during active COVID-19. The chain recombines TRBV9 with TRBJ2-1, with D hard to call. CDR3: CASSVSGSFDEQFF. In DNA form, the CDR3 reads TGTGCCAGCAGCGTATCCGGTAGTTTCGATGAGCAGTTCTTC.